The clone carrying this TCR beta chain was picked up many times. The antigen remains undetermined. These data belong to a study of naive and memory T cell subsets. Study results and caveats: The power law exponent of TCR abundance differed between naive and memory cells.

An equimolar mix of two oligonucleotides served as the beta constant-region primer for TRBC1 and TRBC2. Ligation attached a single-stranded oligonucleotide with a 12-nucleotide UMI and the SP2 primer to the cDNA 3' end. The ligated cDNA underwent four PCR rounds using SP2 and nested alpha and beta constant-region primers. TCRdb ran MiXCR on the UMI-ligation and nested PCR reads and lists one entry per CDR3 protein. In the table there are approximately 85,000 distinct CDR3 sequences, 5.5% to 8.5% of which are singletons. Material for sequencing was central memory CD4+ T cells from blood. The origin of this receptor is a human donor in good health.

The CDR3 protein is CATSAGGQGSTEAFF. CDR3 sequence (DNA): TGTGCCACCAGTGCCGGTGGACAGGGAAGCACTGAAGCTTTCTTT. V is TRBV24-1 and J is TRBJ1-1, with TRBD1 identical over 8 bases. Trimming took 5 bases from V and 4 from J; bases not matched to a gene: 8. This CDR3 has 15 amino acids. Germline V lookup: CDR1 KGHDR, CDR2 SFDVKD.